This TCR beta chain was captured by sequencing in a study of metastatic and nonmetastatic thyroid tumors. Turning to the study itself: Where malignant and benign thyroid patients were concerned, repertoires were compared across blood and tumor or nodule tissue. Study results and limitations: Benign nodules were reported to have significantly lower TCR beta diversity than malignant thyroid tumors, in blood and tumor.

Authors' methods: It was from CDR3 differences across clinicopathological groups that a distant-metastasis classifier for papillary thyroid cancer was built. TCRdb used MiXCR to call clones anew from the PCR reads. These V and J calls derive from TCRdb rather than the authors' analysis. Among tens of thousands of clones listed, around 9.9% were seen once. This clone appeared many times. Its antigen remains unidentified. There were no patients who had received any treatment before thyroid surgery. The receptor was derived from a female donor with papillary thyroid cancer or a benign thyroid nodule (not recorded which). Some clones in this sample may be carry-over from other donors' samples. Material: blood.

CDR3 nucleotides: TGTGCCAGCAGCTTAAGGGGGGGACAGGGCACAGATACGCAGTATTTT. Translated: CASSLRGGQGTDTQYF. The J gene is TRBJ2-3, the V gene TRBV7-3, with D maybe TRBD1 (8 bases). The length of the CDR3 is 16 residues. Germline values: CDR1 SGHTA, CDR2 FQGTGA. The V end was cut by 1 base, the J end by 1 base, with 12 bases between.